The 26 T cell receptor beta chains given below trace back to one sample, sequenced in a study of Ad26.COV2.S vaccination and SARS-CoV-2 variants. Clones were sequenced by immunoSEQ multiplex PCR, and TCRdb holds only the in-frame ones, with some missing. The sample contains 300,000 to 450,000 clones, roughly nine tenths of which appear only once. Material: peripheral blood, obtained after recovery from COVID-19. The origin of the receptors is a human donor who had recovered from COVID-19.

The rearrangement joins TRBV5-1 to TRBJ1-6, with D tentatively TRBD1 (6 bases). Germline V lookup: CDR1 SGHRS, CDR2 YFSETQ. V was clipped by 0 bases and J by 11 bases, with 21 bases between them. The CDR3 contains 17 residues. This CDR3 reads CASSLAGVTGHGPPLHF. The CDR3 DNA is TGCGCCAGCAGCTTGGCGGGGGTGACAGGTCACGGGCCACCCCTCCACTTT.

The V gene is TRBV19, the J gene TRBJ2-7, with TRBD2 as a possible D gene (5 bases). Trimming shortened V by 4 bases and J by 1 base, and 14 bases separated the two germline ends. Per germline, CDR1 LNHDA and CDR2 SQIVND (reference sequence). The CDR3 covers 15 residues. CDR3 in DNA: TGTGCCAGTAGTAAGAGCCGGGATCTTTCCTACGAGCAGTACTTC. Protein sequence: CASSKSRDLSYEQYF.

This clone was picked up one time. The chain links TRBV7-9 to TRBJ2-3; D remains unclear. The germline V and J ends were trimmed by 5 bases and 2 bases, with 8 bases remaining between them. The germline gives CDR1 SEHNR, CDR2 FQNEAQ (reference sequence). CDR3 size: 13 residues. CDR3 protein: CASSLDPTDTQYF. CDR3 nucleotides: TGTGCCAGCAGCCTCGACCCCACAGATACGCAGTATTTT.

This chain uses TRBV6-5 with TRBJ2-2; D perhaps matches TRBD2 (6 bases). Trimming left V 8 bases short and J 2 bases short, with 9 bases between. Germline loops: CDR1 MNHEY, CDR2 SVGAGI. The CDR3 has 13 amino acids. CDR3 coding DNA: TGTGCCAGCGCGGGGCTTAACACCGGGGAGCTGTTTTTT. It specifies CASAGLNTGELFF.

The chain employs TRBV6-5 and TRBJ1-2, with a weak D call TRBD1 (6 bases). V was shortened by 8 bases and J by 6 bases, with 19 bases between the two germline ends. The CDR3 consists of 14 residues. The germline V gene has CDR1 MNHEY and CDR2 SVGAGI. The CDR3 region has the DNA TGTGCCAGCGTTAAGGGGGGGAATCACGATGGCTACACCTTC. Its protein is CASVKGGNHDGYTF.

CDR3 in amino acids: CASSHYQNEKLFF. In DNA form, the CDR3 reads TGCGCCAGCAGCCACTACCAGAATGAAAAACTGTTTTTT. The chain combines TRBV4-1 with TRBJ1-4; D not certain. The germline V and J ends were trimmed by 3 bases and 5 bases, with 7 bases remaining between them. Per the germline V gene, CDR1 is MGHRA and CDR2 is YSYEKL. The CDR3 is 13 residues long.

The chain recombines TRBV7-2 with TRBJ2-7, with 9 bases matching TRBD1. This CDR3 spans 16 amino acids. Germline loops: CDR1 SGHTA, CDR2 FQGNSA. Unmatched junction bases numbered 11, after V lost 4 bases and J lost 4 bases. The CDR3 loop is CASSSPQGTGRYEQYF. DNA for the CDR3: TGTGCCAGCAGCTCCCCCCAAGGGACAGGGCGGTACGAGCAGTACTTC.

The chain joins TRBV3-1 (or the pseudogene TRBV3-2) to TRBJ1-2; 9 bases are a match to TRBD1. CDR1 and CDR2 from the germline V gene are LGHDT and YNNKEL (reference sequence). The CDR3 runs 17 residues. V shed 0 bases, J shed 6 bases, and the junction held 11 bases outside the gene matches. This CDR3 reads CASSQEMWGTGFDGYTF. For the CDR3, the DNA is TGTGCCAGCAGCCAAGAAATGTGGGGGACAGGGTTCGATGGCTACACCTTC.

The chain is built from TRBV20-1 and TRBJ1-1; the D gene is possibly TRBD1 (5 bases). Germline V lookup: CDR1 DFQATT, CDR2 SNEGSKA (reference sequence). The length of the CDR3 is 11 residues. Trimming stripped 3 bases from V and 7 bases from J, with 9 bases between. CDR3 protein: CSASQGNEAFF. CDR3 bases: TGCAGTGCTAGCCAGGGAAATGAAGCTTTCTTT.

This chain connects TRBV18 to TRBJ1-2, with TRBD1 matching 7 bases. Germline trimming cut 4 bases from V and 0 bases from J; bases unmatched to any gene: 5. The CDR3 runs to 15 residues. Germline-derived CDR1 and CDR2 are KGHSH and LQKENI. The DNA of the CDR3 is TGTGCCAGCTCACTAGACAGGGTTTCTAACTATGGCTACACCTTC. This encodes CASSLDRVSNYGYTF.

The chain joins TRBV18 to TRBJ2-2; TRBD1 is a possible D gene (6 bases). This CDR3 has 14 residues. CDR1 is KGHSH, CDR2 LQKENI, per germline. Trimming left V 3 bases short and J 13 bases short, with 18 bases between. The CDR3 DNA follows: TGTGCCAGCTCACCCCCCGGGACATTCAACGGGCTGTTTTTT. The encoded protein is CASSPPGTFNGLFF.

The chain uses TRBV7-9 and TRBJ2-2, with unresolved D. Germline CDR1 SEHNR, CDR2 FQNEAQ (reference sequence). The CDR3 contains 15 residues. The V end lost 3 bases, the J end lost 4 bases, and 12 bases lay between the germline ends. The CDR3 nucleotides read TGTGCCAGCAGCTTGACCAGTAGTAGCACCGGGGAGCTGTTTTTT. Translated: CASSLTSSSTGELFF.

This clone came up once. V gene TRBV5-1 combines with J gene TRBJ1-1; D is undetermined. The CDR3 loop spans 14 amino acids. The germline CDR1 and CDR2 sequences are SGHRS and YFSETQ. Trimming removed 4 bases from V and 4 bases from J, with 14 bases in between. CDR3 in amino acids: CASSPVGRTTEAFF. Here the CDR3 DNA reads TGCGCCAGCAGCCCGGTAGGCAGAACCACTGAAGCTTTCTTT.

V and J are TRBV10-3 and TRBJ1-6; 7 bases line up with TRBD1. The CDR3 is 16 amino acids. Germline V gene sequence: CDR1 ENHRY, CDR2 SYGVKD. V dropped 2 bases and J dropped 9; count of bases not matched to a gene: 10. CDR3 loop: CAISENDRVLASPLHF. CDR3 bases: TGTGCCATCAGTGAGAATGACAGGGTGTTGGCTTCACCCCTCCACTTT.

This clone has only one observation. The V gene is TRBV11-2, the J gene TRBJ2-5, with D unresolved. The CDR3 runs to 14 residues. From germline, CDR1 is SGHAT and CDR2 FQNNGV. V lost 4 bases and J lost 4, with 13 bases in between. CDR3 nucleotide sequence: TGTGCCAGCAGCTCCCGGCCCACCCCAGAGACCCAGTACTTC. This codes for CASSSRPTPETQYF.

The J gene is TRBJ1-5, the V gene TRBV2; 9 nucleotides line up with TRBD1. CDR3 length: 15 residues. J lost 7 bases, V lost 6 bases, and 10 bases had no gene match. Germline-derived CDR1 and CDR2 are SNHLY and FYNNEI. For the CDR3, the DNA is TGTGCCAGCAGCCCCCAGGGACAGGGAGGACAGCCCCAGCATTTT. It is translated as CASSPQGQGGQPQHF.

The CDR3 bases are TGTGCCAGCAGCTTGTCTAGGGCCCCTGAAGCTTTCTTT. It encodes CASSLSRAPEAFF. The V call is TRBV7-8, the J call TRBJ1-1; D is unresolved. V lost 3 bases and J 6 bases, leaving 11 bases between the germline ends. The CDR3 loop spans 13 amino acids. Looked up from germline, CDR1 is SGHVS and CDR2 is FQNEAQ.

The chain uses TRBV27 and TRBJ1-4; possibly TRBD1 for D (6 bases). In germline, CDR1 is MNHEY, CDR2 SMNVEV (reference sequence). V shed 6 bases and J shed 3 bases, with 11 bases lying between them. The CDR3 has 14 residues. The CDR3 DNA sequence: TGTGCCAGCAGGGGGTGGGGGCCTAATGAAAAACTGTTTTTT. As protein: CASRGWGPNEKLFF. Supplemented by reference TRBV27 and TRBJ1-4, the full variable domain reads EAQVTQNPRYLITVTGKKLTVTCSQNMNHEYMSWYRQDPGLGLRQIYYSMNVEVTDKGDVPEGYKVSRKEKRNFPLILESPSPNQTSLYFCASRGWGPNEKLFFGSGTQLSVL.

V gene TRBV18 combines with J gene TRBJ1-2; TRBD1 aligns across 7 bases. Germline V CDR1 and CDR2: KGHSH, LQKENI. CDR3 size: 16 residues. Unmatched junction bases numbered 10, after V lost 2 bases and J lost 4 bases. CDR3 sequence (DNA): TGTGCCAGCTCACCAGGGGACGGACAGGCGCCCTATGGCTACACCTTC. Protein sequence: CASSPGDGQAPYGYTF.

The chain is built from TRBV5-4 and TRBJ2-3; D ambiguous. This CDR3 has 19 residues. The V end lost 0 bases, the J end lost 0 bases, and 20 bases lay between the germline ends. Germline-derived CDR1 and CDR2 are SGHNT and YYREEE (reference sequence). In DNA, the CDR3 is TGTGCCAGCAGCTTGGAACTTCGTCCTCGCGGCGGAAGCACAGATACGCAGTATTTT. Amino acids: CASSLELRPRGGSTDTQYF.

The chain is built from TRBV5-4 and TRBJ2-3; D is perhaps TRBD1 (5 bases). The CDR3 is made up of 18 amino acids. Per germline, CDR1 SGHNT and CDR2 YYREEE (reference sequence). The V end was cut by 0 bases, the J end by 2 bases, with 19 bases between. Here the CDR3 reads CASSLAGSWGTNTDTQYF. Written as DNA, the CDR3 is TGTGCCAGCAGCTTGGCTGGCTCGTGGGGCACAAACACAGATACGCAGTATTTT.

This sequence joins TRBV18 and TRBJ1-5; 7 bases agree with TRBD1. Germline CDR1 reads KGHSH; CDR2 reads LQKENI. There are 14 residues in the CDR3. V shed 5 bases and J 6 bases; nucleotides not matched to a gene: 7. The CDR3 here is CASSADRAGQPQHF. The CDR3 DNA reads TGTGCCAGCTCAGCCGACAGGGCTGGTCAGCCCCAGCATTTT. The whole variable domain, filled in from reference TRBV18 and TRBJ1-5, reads NAGVMQNPRHLVRRRGQEARLRCSPMKGHSHVYWYRQLPEEGLKFMVYLQKENIIDESGMPKERFSAEFPKEGPSILRIQQVVRGDSAAYFCASSADRAGQPQHFGDGTRLSIL.

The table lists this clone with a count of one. CDR3 nucleotide sequence: TGTGCCACCTCCCAGGGCAATCAGCCCCAGCATTTT. Amino acid sequence: CATSQGNQPQHF. V is TRBV24-1 and J is TRBJ1-5; D uncertain. This CDR3 has 12 amino acids. CDR1 and CDR2 from the germline V gene are KGHDR and SFDVKD. V was pared by 9 bases and J by 2 bases, with 7 bases between.

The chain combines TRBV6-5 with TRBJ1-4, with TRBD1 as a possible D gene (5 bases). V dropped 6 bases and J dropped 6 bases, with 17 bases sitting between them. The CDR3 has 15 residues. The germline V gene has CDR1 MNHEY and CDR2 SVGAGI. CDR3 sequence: CASRQGVGYDEKLFF. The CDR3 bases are TGTGCCAGCAGGCAAGGGGTAGGGTATGATGAAAAACTGTTTTTT.

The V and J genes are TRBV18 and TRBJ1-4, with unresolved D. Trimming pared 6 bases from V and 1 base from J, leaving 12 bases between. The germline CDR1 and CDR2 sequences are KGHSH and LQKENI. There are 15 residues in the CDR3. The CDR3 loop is CASSDLWVTNEKLFF. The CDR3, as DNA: TGTGCCAGCTCCGATCTCTGGGTAACTAATGAAAAACTGTTTTTT.

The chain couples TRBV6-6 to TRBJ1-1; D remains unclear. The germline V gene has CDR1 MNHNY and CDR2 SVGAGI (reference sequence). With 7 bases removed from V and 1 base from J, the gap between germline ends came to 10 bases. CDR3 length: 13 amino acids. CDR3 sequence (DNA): TGTGCCAGCACCGCAGGACCGAACACTGAAGCTTTCTTT. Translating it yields CASTAGPNTEAFF.